This T cell receptor beta chain was captured in a study of regulatory T cells in long-lasting Graves disease. Study-level background: The definition of persistent Graves' disease was over 5 years of antithyroid drugs with positive TSH receptor antibodies. Study-level results: Newly diagnosed patients had higher TCR diversity than persistent Graves' patients did.

The CDR3 length is 12 residues. Germline V gene data show CDR1 as SGHAT and CDR2 as FQNNGV. V was pared by 8 bases and J by 2 bases, with 1 base of the junction left unmatched. The TCR beta library used iRepertoire HTBI primers with Arm-PCR amplification of CDR3. MiXCR, applied by TCRdb to the multiplex PCR reads, yields one record per CDR3 protein. Of approximately 470,000 distinct CDR3 sequences listed, less than 25% are singletons. The time point is: persistent/refractory GD, antithyroid drugs over 5 years with positive TRAb. The TCR library was made from RNA that had been extracted from PBMCs in TRIzol. Xi'an, China, was home to the endocrinology department that provided patients. A roughly 10-milliliter sample of peripheral blood was drawn into EDTA tubes. In its sample, this clonotype was seen many times. What it binds is unknown.

This sequence originates from a female donor with Graves disease. This chain joins TRBV11-2 and TRBJ2-7; 9 bases are shared with TRBD1. Specimen: peripheral blood mononuclear cells (PBMCs), collected when the disease was refractory, from a patient treated with antithyroid drugs. The CDR3 loop is CASGQGTYEQYF. For the CDR3, the DNA is TGTGCCAGCGGACAGGGGACCTACGAGCAGTACTTC.